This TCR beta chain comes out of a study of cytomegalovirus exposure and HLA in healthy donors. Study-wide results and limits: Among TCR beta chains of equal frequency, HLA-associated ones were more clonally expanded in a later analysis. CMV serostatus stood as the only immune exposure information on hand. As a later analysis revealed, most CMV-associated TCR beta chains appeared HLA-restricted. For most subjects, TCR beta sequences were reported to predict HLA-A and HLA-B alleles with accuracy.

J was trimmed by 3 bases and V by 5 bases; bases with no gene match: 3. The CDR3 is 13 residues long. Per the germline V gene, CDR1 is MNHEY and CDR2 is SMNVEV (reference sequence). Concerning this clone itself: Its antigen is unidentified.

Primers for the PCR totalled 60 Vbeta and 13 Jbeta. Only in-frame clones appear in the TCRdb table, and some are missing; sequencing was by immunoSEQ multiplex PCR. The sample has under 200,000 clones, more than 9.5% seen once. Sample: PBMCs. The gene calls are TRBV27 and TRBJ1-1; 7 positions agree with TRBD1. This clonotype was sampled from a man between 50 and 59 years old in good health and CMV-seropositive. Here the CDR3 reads CASSTGQDTEAFF. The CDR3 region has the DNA TGTGCCAGCAGTACAGGACAGGACACTGAAGCTTTCTTT.